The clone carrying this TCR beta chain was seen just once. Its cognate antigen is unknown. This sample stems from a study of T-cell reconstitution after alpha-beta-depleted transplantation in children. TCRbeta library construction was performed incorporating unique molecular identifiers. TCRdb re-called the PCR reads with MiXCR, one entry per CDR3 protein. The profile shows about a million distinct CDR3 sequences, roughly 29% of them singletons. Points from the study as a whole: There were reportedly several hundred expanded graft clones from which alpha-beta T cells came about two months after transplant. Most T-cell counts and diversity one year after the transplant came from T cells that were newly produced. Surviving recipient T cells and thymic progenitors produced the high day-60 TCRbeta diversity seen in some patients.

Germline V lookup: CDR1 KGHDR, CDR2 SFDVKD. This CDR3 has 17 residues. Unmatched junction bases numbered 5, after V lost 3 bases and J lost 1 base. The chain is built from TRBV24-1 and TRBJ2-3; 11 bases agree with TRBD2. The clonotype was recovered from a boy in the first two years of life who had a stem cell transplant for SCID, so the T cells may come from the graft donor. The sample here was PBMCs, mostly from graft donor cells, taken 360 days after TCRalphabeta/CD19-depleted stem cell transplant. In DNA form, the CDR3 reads TGTGCCACCAGTGATCCTAATAGCGGGGGGGGCACAGATACGCAGTATTTT. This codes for CATSDPNSGGGTDTQYF.